Reported below is one TCR beta chain. Trimming stripped 0 bases from V and 7 bases from J, with 15 bases between. This CDR3 has 16 residues. Germline loops: CDR1 LNHNV, CDR2 YYDKDF (reference sequence). This entry belongs to a study of PD-L1 blockade in urothelial cancer. As for the study in general: Starting around 2014, patients were given atezolizumab (1,200 mg intravenously every 3 weeks). At 3 weeks (second dose) and 6 weeks after starting treatment, blood was analyzed.

Here immunoSEQ multiplex PCR was the method, and the copy in TCRdb shows in-frame clones only, minus some. The repertoire holds roughly 24,000 clones, with around 90% as singletons. As for time point: peripheral blood 6 weeks after treatment start. This sequence was found in a woman in her sixties with urothelial cancer. J is TRBJ2-2 and V is TRBV15, with a tentative D call TRBD1 (6 bases). The specimen comprised PBMCs, sampled around atezolizumab (anti-PD-L1) treatment. The CDR3: CATSREQGWRNGELFF. DNA of the CDR3: TGTGCCACCAGCAGAGAACAGGGCTGGCGGAACGGGGAGCTGTTTTTT.